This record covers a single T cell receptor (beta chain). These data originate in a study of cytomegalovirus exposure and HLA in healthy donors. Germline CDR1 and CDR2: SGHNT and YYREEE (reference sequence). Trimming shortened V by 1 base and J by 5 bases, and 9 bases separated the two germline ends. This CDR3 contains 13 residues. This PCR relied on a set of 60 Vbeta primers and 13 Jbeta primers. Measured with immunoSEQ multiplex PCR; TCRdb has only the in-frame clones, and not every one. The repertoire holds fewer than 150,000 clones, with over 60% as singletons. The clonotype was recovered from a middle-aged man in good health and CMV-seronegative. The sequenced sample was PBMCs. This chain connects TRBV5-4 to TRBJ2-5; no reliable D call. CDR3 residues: CASSLFPVETQYF. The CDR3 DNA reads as TGTGCCAGCAGCTTGTTCCCAGTTGAGACCCAGTACTTC.